Included here is one TCR beta chain sequence, with context. The sample originates from a study of blood T cell repertoires in COVID-19. Data came from immunoSEQ multiplex PCR; TCRdb stores just in-frame clones and leaves some out. Here the sample spans about 210,000 clones, 80% to 90% being singletons. Sequencing used PBMCs or T cells enriched from blood (not recorded which). This clonotype originated in a man younger than 35 with acute COVID-19.

In DNA, the CDR3 is TGTGCCAGCAGCTTTACCCCGGGAGGGCCTAATGAGCAGTTCTTC. Its translation is CASSFTPGGPNEQFF. The genes are TRBV7-6 and TRBJ2-1; 8 bases match TRBD2. The CDR3 loop spans 15 amino acids. Trimming cost V 3 bases and J 7 bases; bases outside gene matches: 8. The V gene's germline CDR1 is SGHVS and CDR2 FNYEAQ.